Listed below are T cell receptor beta chains from one sample, sequenced in a study of T cell clusters in autoimmune cytopenias. One entry per CDR3 protein, without DNA, is what TCRdb gives after re-calling the multiplex PCR reads. The sample data list about 8,100 distinct CDR3 sequences. The sequenced sample was peripheral blood. The origin of the receptors is a human donor with an autoimmune cytopenia or autoimmune hepatitis (not recorded which). Both conserved end residues are part of each CDR3. The listing skips clone size in some rows; elsewhere it reads once, few, many or a size class.

size: medium-sized
V: TRBV30
J: TRBJ2-7
CDR3: CAWSVLAGGTYEQYF

size: .
V: TRBV5-6
J: TRBJ2-2
CDR3: CASSRQGMITGELFF

size: medium-sized
V: TRBV19
J: TRBJ1-1
CDR3: CASSRTANTEAFF

size: .
V: TRBV12-3/TRBV12-4
J: TRBJ2-7
CDR3: CASSSQRTSYEQYF

size: .
V: TRBV24-1
J: TRBJ1-5
CDR3: CATSDSTVNQPQHF

size: medium-sized
V: TRBV6-2/TRBV6-3
J: TRBJ1-2
CDR3: CASSAPGQGPSKYGYTF

size: medium-sized
V: TRBV6-1
J: TRBJ2-1
CDR3: CASSEGSGGVSSYNEQFF

size: .
V: TRBV6-2/TRBV6-3
J: TRBJ1-2
CDR3: CASSPLGGAYYGYTF

size: .
V: TRBV7-9
J: TRBJ2-1
CDR3: CASSLAVGTSGVGQFF

size: .
V: TRBV14
J: TRBJ1-6
CDR3: CASSHRDRPYNSPLHF

size: .
V: TRBV5-5
J: TRBJ1-5
CDR3: CASSLGAGLFRQPQHF

size: .
V: TRBV14
J: TRBJ2-5
CDR3: CASSYRQGQETQYF

size: medium-sized
V: TRBV6-5
J: TRBJ2-1
CDR3: CASSYRQGNEQFF

size: .
V: TRBV19
J: TRBJ1-5
CDR3: CASSILDRANQPQHF

size: medium-sized
V: TRBV29-1
J: TRBJ2-1
CDR3: CSVERGQGDEQFF

size: medium-sized
V: TRBV6-5
J: TRBJ2-7
CDR3: CASSTDRAQSYEQYF

size: medium-sized
V: TRBV5-5
J: TRBJ2-1
CDR3: CASSVEGLAGGNEQFF

size: .
V: TRBV12-3/TRBV12-4
J: TRBJ1-2
CDR3: CASSLRNPSGPGYTF

size: medium-sized
V: TRBV5-4
J: TRBJ2-3
CDR3: CASSQDLRPDTQYF

size: medium-sized
V: TRBV30
J: TRBJ2-5
CDR3: CAWSAQYQETQYF

size: .
V: TRBV12-3/TRBV12-4
J: TRBJ1-3
CDR3: CASSREGAGNTIYF

size: .
V: TRBV12-3/TRBV12-4
J: TRBJ2-1
CDR3: CASSPYRDRAYNEQFF

size: .
V: TRBV6-1
J: TRBJ2-3
CDR3: CASSELGKLDTQYF

size: .
V: TRBV6-6
J: TRBJ2-7
CDR3: CASRLGRDRLSYEQYF

size: medium-sized
V: TRBV6-5
J: TRBJ1-6
CDR3: CASRYNGGNSPLHF

size: .
V: TRBV19
J: TRBJ1-3
CDR3: CASRNRQGAKGNTIYF

size: .
V: TRBV6-4
J: TRBJ2-1
CDR3: CASRPTALAGGTYNEQFF

size: .
V: TRBV30
J: TRBJ2-7
CDR3: CAWSGTGGYYEQYF

size: medium-sized
V: TRBV6-5
J: TRBJ2-1
CDR3: CASSEFRVGEQFF

size: .
V: TRBV14
J: TRBJ2-2
CDR3: CASSQEAYSGGELFF

size: .
V: TRBV27
J: TRBJ1-4
CDR3: CASSFSGVGEKLFF

size: medium-sized
V: TRBV5-6
J: TRBJ2-3
CDR3: CASKTSGTFTDTQYF

size: .
V: TRBV20-1
J: TRBJ2-5
CDR3: CSAPISQGETQYF

size: .
V: TRBV6-5
J: TRBJ2-7
CDR3: CASSENGVYYEQYF

size: .
V: TRBV18
J: TRBJ2-1
CDR3: CASSTGTNTYNEQFF

size: .
V: TRBV27
J: TRBJ1-5
CDR3: CASSWRGLNQPQHF

size: medium-sized
V: TRBV6-5
J: TRBJ2-7
CDR3: CASSPVDSAYEQYF

size: .
V: TRBV4-3
J: TRBJ1-2
CDR3: CASSWSRDRVGGYTF

size: .
V: TRBV15
J: TRBJ1-1
CDR3: CATSRDQSGGLSEAFF

size: .
V: TRBV10-1
J: TRBJ2-1
CDR3: CASSESGGDEQFF